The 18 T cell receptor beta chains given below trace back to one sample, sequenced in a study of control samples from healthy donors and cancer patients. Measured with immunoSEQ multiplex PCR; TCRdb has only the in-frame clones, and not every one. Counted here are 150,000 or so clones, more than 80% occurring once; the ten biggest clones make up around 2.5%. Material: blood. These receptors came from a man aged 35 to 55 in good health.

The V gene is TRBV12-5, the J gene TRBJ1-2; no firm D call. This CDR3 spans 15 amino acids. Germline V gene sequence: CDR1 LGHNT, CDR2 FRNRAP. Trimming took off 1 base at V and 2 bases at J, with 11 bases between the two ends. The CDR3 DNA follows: TGTGCTAGTGGTTTGGGCGCTGGGCTCAACTATGGCTACACCTTC. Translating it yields CASGLGAGLNYGYTF. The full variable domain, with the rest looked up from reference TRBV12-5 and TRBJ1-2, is DARVTQTPRHKVTEMGQEVTMRCQPILGHNTVFWYRQTMMQGLELLAYFRNRAPLDDSGMPKDRFSAEMPDATLATLKIQPSEPRDSAVYFCASGLGAGLNYGYTFGSGTRLTVV.

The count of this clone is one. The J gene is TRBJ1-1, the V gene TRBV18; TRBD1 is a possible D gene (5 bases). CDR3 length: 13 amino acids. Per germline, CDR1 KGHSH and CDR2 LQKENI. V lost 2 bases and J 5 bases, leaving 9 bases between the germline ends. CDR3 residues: CASSPMGGTEAFF. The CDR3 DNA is TGTGCCAGCTCACCAATGGGGGGGACTGAAGCTTTCTTT.

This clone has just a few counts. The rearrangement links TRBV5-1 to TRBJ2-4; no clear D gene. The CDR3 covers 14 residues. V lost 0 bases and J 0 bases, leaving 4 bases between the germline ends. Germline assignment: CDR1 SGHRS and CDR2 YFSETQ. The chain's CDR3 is CASSLEVAKNIQYF. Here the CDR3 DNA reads TGCGCCAGCAGCTTGGAAGTAGCCAAAAACATTCAGTACTTC.

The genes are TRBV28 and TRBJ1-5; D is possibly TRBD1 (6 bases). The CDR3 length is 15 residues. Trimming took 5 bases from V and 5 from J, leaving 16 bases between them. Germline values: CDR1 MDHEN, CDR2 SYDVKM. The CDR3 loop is CASSLGTTGYQPQHF. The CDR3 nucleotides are TGTGCCAGCAGTCTAGGGACAACAGGGTATCAGCCCCAGCATTTT.

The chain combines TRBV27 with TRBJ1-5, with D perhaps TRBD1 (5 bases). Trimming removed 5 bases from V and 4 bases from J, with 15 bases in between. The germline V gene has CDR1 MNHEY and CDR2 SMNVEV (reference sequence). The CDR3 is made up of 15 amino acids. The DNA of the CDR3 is TGTGCCAGCAGTCGCGCCGGGACTACGAATCAGCCCCAGCATTTT. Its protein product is CASSRAGTTNQPQHF.

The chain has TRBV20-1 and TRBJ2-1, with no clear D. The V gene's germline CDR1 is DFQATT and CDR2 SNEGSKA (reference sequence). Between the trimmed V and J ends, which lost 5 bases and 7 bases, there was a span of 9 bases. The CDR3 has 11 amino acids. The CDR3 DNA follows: TGCAGTGCTCCGGTCGGGAATGAGCAGTTCTTC. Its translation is CSAPVGNEQFF.

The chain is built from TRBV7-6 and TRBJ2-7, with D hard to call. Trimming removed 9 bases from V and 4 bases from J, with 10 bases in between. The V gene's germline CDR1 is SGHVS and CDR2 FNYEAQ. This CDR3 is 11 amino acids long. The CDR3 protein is CARPQIYEQYF. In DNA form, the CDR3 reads TGTGCCAGACCTCAGATTTACGAGCAGTACTTC.

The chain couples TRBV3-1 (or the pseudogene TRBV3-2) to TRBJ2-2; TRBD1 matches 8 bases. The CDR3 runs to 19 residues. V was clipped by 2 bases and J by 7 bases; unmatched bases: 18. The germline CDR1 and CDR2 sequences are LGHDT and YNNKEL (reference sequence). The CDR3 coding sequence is TGTGCCAGCAGCCAATCTTGGGCCTCTGGCAGGGGGCAAGGCGGGGAGCTGTTTTTT. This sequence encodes CASSQSWASGRGQGGELFF.

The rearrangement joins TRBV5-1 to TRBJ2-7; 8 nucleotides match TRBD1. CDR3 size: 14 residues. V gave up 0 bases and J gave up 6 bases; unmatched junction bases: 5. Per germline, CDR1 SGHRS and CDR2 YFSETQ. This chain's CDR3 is CASSLDPDRGEQYF. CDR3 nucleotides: TGCGCCAGCAGCTTGGACCCCGACAGGGGCGAGCAGTACTTC. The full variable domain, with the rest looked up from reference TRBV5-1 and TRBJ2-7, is KAGVTQTPRYLIKTRGQQVTLSCSPISGHRSVSWYQQTPGQGLQFLFEYFSETQRNKGNFPGRFSGRQFSNSRSEMNVSTLELGDSALYLCASSLDPDRGEQYFGPGTRLTVT.

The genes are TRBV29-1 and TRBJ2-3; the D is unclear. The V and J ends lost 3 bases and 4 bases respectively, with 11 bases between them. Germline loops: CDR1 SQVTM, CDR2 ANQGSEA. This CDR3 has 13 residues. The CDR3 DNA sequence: TGCAGCGTTGACGATAGAGTGTCAGATACGCAGTATTTT. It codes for CSVDDRVSDTQYF.

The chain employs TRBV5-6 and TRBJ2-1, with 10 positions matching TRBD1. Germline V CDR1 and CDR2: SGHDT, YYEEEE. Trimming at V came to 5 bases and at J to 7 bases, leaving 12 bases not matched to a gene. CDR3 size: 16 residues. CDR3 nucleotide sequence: TGTGCCAGCAGTTTCGGGACAGGGGCTCTGGGGAATGAGCAGTTCTTC. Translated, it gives CASSFGTGALGNEQFF.

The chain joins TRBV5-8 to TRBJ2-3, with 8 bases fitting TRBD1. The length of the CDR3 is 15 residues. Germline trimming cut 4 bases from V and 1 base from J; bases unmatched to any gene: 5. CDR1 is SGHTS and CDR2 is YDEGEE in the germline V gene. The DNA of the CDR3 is TGTGCCAGCAGCACCGGGACAGGTCGCACAGATACGCAGTATTTT. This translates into CASSTGTGRTDTQYF.

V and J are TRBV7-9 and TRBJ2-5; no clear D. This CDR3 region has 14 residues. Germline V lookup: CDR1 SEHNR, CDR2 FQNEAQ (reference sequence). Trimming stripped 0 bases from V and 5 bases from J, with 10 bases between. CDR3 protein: CASSLAGGTETQYF. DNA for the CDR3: TGTGCCAGCAGCTTAGCGGGCGGAACCGAGACCCAGTACTTC.

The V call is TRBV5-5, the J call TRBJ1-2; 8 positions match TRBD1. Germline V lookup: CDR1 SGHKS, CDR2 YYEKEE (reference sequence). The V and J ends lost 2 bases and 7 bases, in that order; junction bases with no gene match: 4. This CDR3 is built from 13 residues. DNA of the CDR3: TGTGCCAGCAGCTTTACAGGGGGAGGTGGCTACACCTTC. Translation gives CASSFTGGGGYTF. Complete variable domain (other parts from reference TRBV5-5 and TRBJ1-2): DAGVTQSPTHLIKTRGQQVTLRCSPISGHKSVSWYQQVLGQGPQFIFQYYEKEERGRGNFPDRFSARQFPNYSSELNVNALLLGDSALYLCASSFTGGGGYTFGSGTRLTVV.

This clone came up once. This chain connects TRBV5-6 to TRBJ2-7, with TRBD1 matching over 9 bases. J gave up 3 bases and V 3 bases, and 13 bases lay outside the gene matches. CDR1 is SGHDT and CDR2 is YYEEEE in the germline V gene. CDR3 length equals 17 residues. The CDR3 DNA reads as TGTGCCAGCAGCTCCTCCGGGACAGGGAGGGGCCGCTACGAGCAGTACTTC. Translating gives CASSSSGTGRGRYEQYF. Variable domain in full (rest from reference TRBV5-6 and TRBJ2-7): DAGVTQSPTHLIKTRGQQVTLRCSPKSGHDTVSWYQQALGQGPQFIFQYYEEEERQRGNFPDRFSGHQFPNYSSELNVNALLLGDSALYLCASSSSGTGRGRYEQYFGPGTRLTVT.

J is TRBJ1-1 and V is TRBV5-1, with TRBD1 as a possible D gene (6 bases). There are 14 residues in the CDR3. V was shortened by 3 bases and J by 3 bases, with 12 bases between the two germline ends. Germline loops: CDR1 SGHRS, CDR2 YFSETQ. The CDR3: CASSSRTEDTEAFF. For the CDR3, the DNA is TGCGCCAGCAGCTCCCGGACAGAAGACACTGAAGCTTTCTTT. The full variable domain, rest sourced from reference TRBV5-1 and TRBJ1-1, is KAGVTQTPRYLIKTRGQQVTLSCSPISGHRSVSWYQQTPGQGLQFLFEYFSETQRNKGNFPGRFSGRQFSNSRSEMNVSTLELGDSALYLCASSSRTEDTEAFFGQGTRLTVV.

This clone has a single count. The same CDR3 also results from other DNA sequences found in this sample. The CDR3 bases are TGTGCCAGCAGCTTGATAGGCTTGGCGGGGTATACAGATACGCAGTATTTT. Amino acids: CASSLIGLAGYTDTQYF. The V call is TRBV7-2, the J call TRBJ2-3; maybe TRBD2 (6 bases). Trimming took 3 bases from V and 3 from J, leaving 19 bases between them. The V gene's germline CDR1 is SGHTA and CDR2 FQGNSA. The CDR3 contains 17 residues.

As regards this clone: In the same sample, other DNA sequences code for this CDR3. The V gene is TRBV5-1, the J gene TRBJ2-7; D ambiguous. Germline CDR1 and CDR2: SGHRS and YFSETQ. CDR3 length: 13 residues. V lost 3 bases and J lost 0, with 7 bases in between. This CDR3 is CASSWLSSYEQYF. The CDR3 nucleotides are TGCGCCAGCAGCTGGCTGTCCTCCTACGAGCAGTACTTC.